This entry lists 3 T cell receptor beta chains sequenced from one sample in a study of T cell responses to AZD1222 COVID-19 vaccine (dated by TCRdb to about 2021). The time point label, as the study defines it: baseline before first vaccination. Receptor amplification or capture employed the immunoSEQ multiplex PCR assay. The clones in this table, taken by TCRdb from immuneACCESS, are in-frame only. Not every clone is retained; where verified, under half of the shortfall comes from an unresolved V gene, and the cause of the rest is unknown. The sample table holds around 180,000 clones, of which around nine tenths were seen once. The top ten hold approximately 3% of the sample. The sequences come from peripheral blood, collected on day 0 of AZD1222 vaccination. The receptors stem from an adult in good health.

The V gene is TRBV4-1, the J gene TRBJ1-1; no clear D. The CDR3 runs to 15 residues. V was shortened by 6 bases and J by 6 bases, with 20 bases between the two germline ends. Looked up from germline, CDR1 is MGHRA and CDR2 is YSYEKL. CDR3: CASSSSTQGRAEAFF. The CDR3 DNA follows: TGCGCCAGCAGTAGTTCAACTCAAGGGAGGGCTGAAGCTTTCTTT.

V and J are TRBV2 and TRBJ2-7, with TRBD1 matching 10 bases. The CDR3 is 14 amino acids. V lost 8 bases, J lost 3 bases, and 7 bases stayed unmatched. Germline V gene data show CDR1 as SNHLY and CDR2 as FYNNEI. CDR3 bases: TGTGCCAGCGCTTTGTGGACAGGGGGCTACGAGCAGTACTTC. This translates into CASALWTGGYEQYF.

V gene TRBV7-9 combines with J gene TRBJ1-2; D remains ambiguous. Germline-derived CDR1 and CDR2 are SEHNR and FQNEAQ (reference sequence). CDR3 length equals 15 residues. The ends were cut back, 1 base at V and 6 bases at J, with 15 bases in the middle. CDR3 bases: TGTGCCAGCAGCTTAGGGACCGCGGATAGTGATGGCTACACCTTC. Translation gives CASSLGTADSDGYTF. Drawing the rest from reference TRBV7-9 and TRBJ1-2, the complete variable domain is DTGVSQNPRHKITKRGQNVTFRCDPISEHNRLYWYRQTLGQGPEFLTYFQNEAQLEKSRLLSDRFSAERPKGSFSTLEIQRTEQGDSAMYLCASSLGTADSDGYTFGSGTRLTVV.